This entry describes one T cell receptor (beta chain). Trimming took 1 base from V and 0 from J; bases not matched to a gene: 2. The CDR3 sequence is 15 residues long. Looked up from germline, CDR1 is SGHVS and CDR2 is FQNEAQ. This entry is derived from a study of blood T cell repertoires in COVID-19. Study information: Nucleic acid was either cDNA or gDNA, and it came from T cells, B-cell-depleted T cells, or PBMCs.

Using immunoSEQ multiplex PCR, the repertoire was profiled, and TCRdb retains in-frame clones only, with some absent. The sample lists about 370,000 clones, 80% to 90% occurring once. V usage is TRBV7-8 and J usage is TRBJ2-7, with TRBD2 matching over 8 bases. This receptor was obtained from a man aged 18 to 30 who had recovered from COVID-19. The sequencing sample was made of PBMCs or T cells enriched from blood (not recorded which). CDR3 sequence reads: CASSLEAGDSYEQYF. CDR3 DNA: TGTGCCAGCAGCTTAGAAGCGGGAGACTCCTACGAGCAGTACTTC.